The source of this TCR beta chain is a study of PD-1 blockade in classical Hodgkin lymphoma. Study-wide points: Why the repertoires differ is still unclear, perhaps disease activity or prior therapy.

Time point: cycle 4 day 1 (C4D1), after less than seven weeks of nivolumab. Relapse after autologous stem cell transplantation occurred in every patient, and brentuximab vedotin exposure varied. Comments on this clone: Its target is not known.

The assay was immunoSEQ multiplex PCR, and TCRdb's table has in-frame clones only and misses some. Of about 64,000 clones in the sample, about 89% were seen once. Looked up from germline, CDR1 is LNHDA and CDR2 is SQIVND (reference sequence). V shed 6 bases and J 4 bases; nucleotides not matched to a gene: 9. The CDR3 is 15 residues long. The sequence came from a human donor with classical Hodgkin lymphoma. The sample was peripheral blood mononuclear cells (PBMCs), taken before the fourth cycle of nivolumab. V gene TRBV19 combines with J gene TRBJ2-5; the match to TRBD1 covers 9 bases. CDR3 residues: CASSSGTGRGETQYF. The CDR3 DNA reads TGTGCCAGTAGCTCGGGGACAGGGAGAGGAGAGACCCAGTACTTC.